The 18 T cell receptor beta chains below all came from one sample that was sequenced in a study of shared clonotypes between healthy human individuals. The assay was immunoSEQ multiplex PCR, and TCRdb's table has in-frame clones only and misses some. The repertoire holds fewer than 2.5 million clones, 90% to 95% seen once, with 0.36% in the top ten. Material for sequencing was naive CD4+ T cells from PBMCs. This sample's subset: CD45RA+ positively selected. The receptors derive from a man aged 18 to 29 in good health. Some clones in this sample may be carry-over from other donors' samples.

Regarding this clone: Other DNA sequences in the same sample also yield this CDR3. The J gene is TRBJ2-3, the V gene TRBV5-1; 10 bases line up with TRBD2. The germline V gene has CDR1 SGHRS and CDR2 YFSETQ. This CDR3 contains 16 residues. J was trimmed by 5 bases and V by 0 bases; bases with no gene match: 6. CDR3 loop: CASSLAASGSGDTQYF. The CDR3 bases are TGCGCCAGCAGCTTGGCAGCTAGCGGGAGCGGAGATACGCAGTATTTT. Filled out from reference TRBV5-1 and TRBJ2-3, the complete variable domain reads KAGVTQTPRYLIKTRGQQVTLSCSPISGHRSVSWYQQTPGQGLQFLFEYFSETQRNKGNFPGRFSGRQFSNSRSEMNVSTLELGDSALYLCASSLAASGSGDTQYFGPGTRLTVL.

DNA for the CDR3: TGCGCCAGCAGCCCCCTTAATGAAAAACTGTTTTTT. Translated: CASSPLNEKLFF. The genes are TRBV5-1 and TRBJ1-4; D uncertain. Trimming pared 4 bases from V and 4 bases from J, leaving 5 bases between. The CDR3 runs to 12 residues. Germline V gives CDR1 SGHRS, CDR2 YFSETQ.

The rearrangement links TRBV7-9 to TRBJ2-3; D not certain. This CDR3 contains 13 residues. Per germline, CDR1 SEHNR and CDR2 FQNEAQ (reference sequence). V lost 5 bases and J lost 4, with 10 bases in between. DNA for the CDR3: TGTGCCAGCAGCATAGAGGTGTCAGATACGCAGTATTTT. This codes for CASSIEVSDTQYF.

CDR3 nucleotides: TGCGCCAGCAGTGAGTATGGGACTAGCGGTCCGTATGAGCAGTTCTTC. Translation: CASSEYGTSGPYEQFF. The chain couples TRBV10-1 to TRBJ2-1, with 11 nucleotides matching TRBD2. The CDR3 runs 16 residues. Germline V lookup: CDR1 WNHNN, CDR2 SYGVQD (reference sequence). Trimming took 1 base from V and 8 from J; bases not matched to a gene: 7.

The V gene is TRBV30, the J gene TRBJ1-4; D may be TRBD1 (6 bases). Germline values: CDR1 GTSNPN, CDR2 SVGIG (reference sequence). V lost 3 bases and J lost 0, with 11 bases in between. The CDR3 runs to 15 residues. CDR3 nucleotide sequence: TGTGCCTGGAGGGCAGGGGCCGCAACTAATGAAAAACTGTTTTTT. This codes for CAWRAGAATNEKLFF. The entire variable domain, with the rest obtained from reference TRBV30 and TRBJ1-4, is as follows: SQTIHQWPATLVQPVGSPLSLECTVEGTSNPNLYWYRQAAGRGLQLLFYSVGIGQISSEVPQNLSASRPQDRQFILSSKKLLLSDSGFYLCAWRAGAATNEKLFFGSGTQLSVL.

The chain links TRBV27 to TRBJ1-4; D is undetermined. Trimming took off 1 base at V and 5 bases at J, with 11 bases between the two ends. The V gene's germline CDR1 is MNHEY and CDR2 SMNVEV (reference sequence). The CDR3 has 15 residues. CDR3 residues: CASSLYPPPNEKLFF. In nucleotides, the CDR3 is TGTGCCAGCAGTTTATACCCTCCCCCAAATGAAAAACTGTTTTTT. Complete variable domain (other parts from reference TRBV27 and TRBJ1-4): EAQVTQNPRYLITVTGKKLTVTCSQNMNHEYMSWYRQDPGLGLRQIYYSMNVEVTDKGDVPEGYKVSRKEKRNFPLILESPSPNQTSLYFCASSLYPPPNEKLFFGSGTQLSVL.

This chain connects TRBV15 to TRBJ2-5, with 8 bases fitting TRBD1. Germline loops: CDR1 LNHNV, CDR2 YYDKDF (reference sequence). This CDR3 region has 14 residues. With V trimmed by 0 bases and J by 6 bases, 3 bases remained unmatched. The CDR3 loop is CATSRDGTGKTQYF. As DNA, the CDR3 is TGTGCCACCAGCAGAGATGGGACAGGAAAGACCCAGTACTTC.

This clone was seen once. This chain uses TRBV27 with TRBJ2-1, with 7 bases aligning to TRBD1. Germline values: CDR1 MNHEY, CDR2 SMNVEV (reference sequence). V gave up 5 bases and J gave up 4 bases; unmatched junction bases: 11. The CDR3 is 16 residues long. CDR3: CASSRGPGQIYNEQFF. The CDR3 DNA reads as TGTGCCAGCAGTCGCGGACCGGGACAGATTTACAATGAGCAGTTCTTC.

The genes are TRBV7-6 and TRBJ2-1; weak D call: TRBD1 (6 bases). The germline V gene has CDR1 SGHVS and CDR2 FNYEAQ. The ends were cut back, 3 bases at V and 1 base at J, with 10 bases in the middle. The CDR3 is made up of 15 amino acids. CDR3 DNA sequence: TGTGCCAGCAGCTTGAGGACAGAGTCCTACAATGAGCAGTTCTTC. This encodes CASSLRTESYNEQFF.

The rearrangement links TRBV28 to TRBJ2-7, with 11 bases aligning to TRBD2. With V trimmed by 4 bases and J by 4 bases, 6 bases remained unmatched. The germline V gene has CDR1 MDHEN and CDR2 SYDVKM. The CDR3 runs 15 residues. CDR3 coding DNA: TGTGCCAGCAGTTCGCCACTAGCGGGGGTATACGAGCAGTACTTC. Protein sequence: CASSSPLAGVYEQYF.

A remark on this clone: Different DNA sequences within this sample yield the same CDR3. The CDR3 coding sequence is TGTGCCAGCAGTGAGGAAGGAGATAGCAATCAGCCCCAGCATTTT. It codes for CASSEEGDSNQPQHF. The rearrangement links TRBV2 to TRBJ1-5; no clear D gene. This CDR3 has 15 amino acids. Trimming left V 3 bases short and J 0 bases short, with 9 bases between. CDR1 is SNHLY and CDR2 is FYNNEI in the germline V gene.

This clone appeared a single time. The chain carries TRBV28 and TRBJ1-5; possible D gene TRBD1, 6 bases. Trimming left V 5 bases short and J 0 bases short, with 11 bases between. Germline lookup yields CDR1 MDHEN and CDR2 SYDVKM. CDR3 length: 15 residues. Here the CDR3 DNA reads TGTGCCAGCAGTCCAGGGGCGATTAGCAATCAGCCCCAGCATTTT. It encodes CASSPGAISNQPQHF.

This chain connects TRBV28 to TRBJ2-5; no definite D call. CDR3 length equals 13 residues. Germline values: CDR1 MDHEN, CDR2 SYDVKM. Trimming took 6 bases from V and 5 from J, leaving 13 bases between them. The CDR3: CASRPSGVETQYF. The DNA of the CDR3 is TGTGCCAGCAGACCTTCCGGTGTGGAGACCCAGTACTTC.

The chain uses TRBV5-1 and TRBJ1-6, with a weak D call TRBD1 (5 bases). Germline assignment: CDR1 SGHRS and CDR2 YFSETQ. The CDR3 has 12 amino acids. The V and J ends lost 3 bases and 12 bases respectively, with 10 bases between them. The CDR3 spells CASSSPGGPLHF. The CDR3, as DNA: TGCGCCAGCAGCTCGCCGGGGGGACCCCTCCACTTT. The full variable domain, in which reference TRBV5-1 and TRBJ1-6 provide the parts outside the CDR3, is KAGVTQTPRYLIKTRGQQVTLSCSPISGHRSVSWYQQTPGQGLQFLFEYFSETQRNKGNFPGRFSGRQFSNSRSEMNVSTLELGDSALYLCASSSPGGPLHFGNGTRLTVT.

Regarding this clone: Other DNA sequences from this sample encode an identical CDR3 as well. The chain couples TRBV6-1 to TRBJ2-5; D perhaps matches TRBD2 (6 bases). Trimming took off 7 bases at V and 5 bases at J, with 14 bases between the two ends. Germline V CDR1 and CDR2: MNHNS, SASEGT. The CDR3 runs 13 residues. This CDR3 is CASTPWGGETQYF. As DNA, the CDR3 is TGTGCCAGCACCCCATGGGGAGGCGAGACCCAGTACTTC.

About this clone: The sample contains more than one DNA sequence encoding this CDR3. The V call is TRBV7-9, the J call TRBJ2-5, with 12 positions matching TRBD1. The CDR3 spans 15 residues. Germline V CDR1 and CDR2: SEHNR, FQNEAQ (reference sequence). The ends lost 3 bases at V and 5 bases at J; junction bases unmatched: 4. This CDR3 reads CASSLGQGARETQYF. In DNA form, the CDR3 reads TGTGCCAGCAGCTTGGGACAGGGGGCCAGGGAGACCCAGTACTTC.

The V call is TRBV6-1, the J call TRBJ1-1; TRBD1 matches at 9 bases. This CDR3 has 15 residues. Germline loops: CDR1 MNHNS, CDR2 SASEGT. V was clipped by 8 bases and J by 0 bases; unmatched bases: 7. The CDR3 sequence is CASGYRGPVNTEAFF. CDR3 coding DNA: TGTGCCAGCGGCTACAGGGGGCCGGTGAACACTGAAGCTTTCTTT.

The chain is built from TRBV7-3 and TRBJ2-5, with 9 positions matching TRBD1. Trimming took 4 bases from V and 5 from J; bases not matched to a gene: 8. This CDR3 has 15 residues. Germline CDR1 SGHTA, CDR2 FQGTGA. As DNA, the CDR3 is TGTGCCAGCAGCTATACAGGGGGCCCTACCGAGACCCAGTACTTC. Translated, it gives CASSYTGGPTETQYF.